Sequencing of this TCR beta chain was carried out in a study of blood T cell repertoires in COVID-19. Overall study: Sources were T cells, B-cell-depleted T cells, or PBMCs; the material itself was cDNA or gDNA.

Measured with immunoSEQ multiplex PCR; TCRdb has only the in-frame clones, and not every one. The sample contains about 49,000 clones, 80% to 90% of which appear only once. The V end was cut by 1 base, the J end by 4 bases, with 12 bases between. CDR1 is SGHTA, CDR2 FQGNSA, per germline. The CDR3 extends over 15 amino acids. Input material: peripheral blood. The clonotype was recovered from a woman in her sixties with acute or convalescent COVID-19. The chain links TRBV7-2 to TRBJ2-3, with a possible D match to TRBD2 (6 bases). The CDR3 is CASSLGGGEADTQYF. CDR3 in DNA: TGTGCCAGCAGCTTAGGCGGCGGGGAAGCAGATACGCAGTATTTT.